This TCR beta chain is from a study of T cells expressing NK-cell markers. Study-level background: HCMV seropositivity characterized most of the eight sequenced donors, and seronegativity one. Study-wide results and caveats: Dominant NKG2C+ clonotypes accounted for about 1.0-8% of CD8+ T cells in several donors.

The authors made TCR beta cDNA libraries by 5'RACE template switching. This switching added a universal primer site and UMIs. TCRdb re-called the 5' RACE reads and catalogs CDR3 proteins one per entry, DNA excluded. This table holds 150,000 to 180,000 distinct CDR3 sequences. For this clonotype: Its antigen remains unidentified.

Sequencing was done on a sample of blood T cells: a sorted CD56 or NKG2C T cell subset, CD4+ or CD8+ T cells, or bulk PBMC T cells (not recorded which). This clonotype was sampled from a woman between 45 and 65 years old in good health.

The CDR3 loop reads CASSLDVEQETQYF. This chain links TRBV7-9 with TRBJ2-5. The CDR3 covers 14 residues. The germline gives CDR1 SEHNR, CDR2 FQNEAQ (reference sequence).